This TCR beta chain was captured in a study of tissue T cells after allogeneic stem cell transplantation. V was clipped by 9 bases and J by 0 bases; unmatched bases: 10. From germline, CDR1 is SGHTS and CDR2 YDEGEE. This CDR3 has 15 amino acids. This clone has more than one count but fewer than ten. Sequencing was performed with immunoSEQ multiplex PCR; in TCRdb, only in-frame clones are kept and a portion is missing. Of some 800 clones in the sample, roughly two thirds were seen once. This TCR was recovered from a male patient older than 55 with steroid-refractory graft-versus-host disease after an allogeneic stem cell transplant. Some T cells may be transferred from the graft donor. This chain joins TRBV5-8 and TRBJ1-1; 8 bases are a match to TRBD1. The sample here was liver tissue, taken at autopsy. CDR3 residues: CAISDRAFMNTEAFF. The CDR3 nucleotides are TGTGCCATCTCGGACAGGGCATTTATGAACACTGAAGCTTTCTTT.